This TCR beta chain derives from a study of graft-versus-host responses after intestinal transplantation. Study-wide context: Every one of the recipients received anti-thymocyte globulin induction and afterwards took tacrolimus and steroids for about 3 years. Notes on the study in general: The marrow of recipients harbored GvH clones, and ileum or blood showed some of them first. Peak circulating GvH clone levels were associated with early post-transplant HvG declines.

Turning to this clone: Its antigen is not identified.

Sequenced by immunoSEQ multiplex PCR; TCRdb stores in-frame clones only, minus some. The data hold more than 65,000 clones, with about 87% observed a single time. The CDR3 runs to 18 residues. V was pared by 4 bases and J by 0 bases, with 10 bases of the junction left unmatched. Germline loops: CDR1 SGDLS, CDR2 YYNGEE. This material consisted of unstimulated CD4+ T cells sorted from spleen or lymph node cells, taken before transplant. This clonotype was obtained from a human donor who was the organ donor for an intestinal transplant. V and J are TRBV9 and TRBJ2-6; TRBD1 matches 7 bases. The CDR3, as DNA: TGTGCCAGCAGCTTCGGGACAGAAACCTACTCTGGGGCCAACGTCCTGACTTTC. This encodes CASSFGTETYSGANVLTF.